The 22 T cell receptor beta chains listed next were all sequenced from one sample in a study of blood T cell repertoires in COVID-19. The repertoire was sequenced with immunoSEQ multiplex PCR; TCRdb's copy has only in-frame clones and lacks some. The table shows just over 650,000 clones, with around 90% occurring only once. Sequenced material: peripheral blood. These receptors all come from a woman aged 18-35 years with acute or convalescent COVID-19.

The V gene is TRBV10-3, the J gene TRBJ2-6; TRBD2 aligns across 7 bases. The CDR3 covers 14 residues. Per the germline V gene, CDR1 is ENHRY and CDR2 is SYGVKD. The V segment lost 7 bases and the J segment 4 bases; nucleotides outside the gene matches: 4. The CDR3 is CAIMGGFGANVLTF. The CDR3 nucleotides are TGTGCCATCATGGGAGGGTTCGGGGCCAACGTCCTGACTTTC.

This chain uses TRBV9 with TRBJ1-1, with 7 nucleotides matching TRBD1. The J segment lost 5 bases and the V segment lost 4 bases, leaving 11 bases of the junction unmatched. This CDR3 is built from 15 residues. Per the germline V gene, CDR1 is SGDLS and CDR2 is YYNGEE. The CDR3 nucleotides read TGTGCCAGCAGCCAAAGGACAGGCGGATTAACTGAAGCTTTCTTT. It is translated as CASSQRTGGLTEAFF.

The J gene is TRBJ2-7, the V gene TRBV11-3; TRBD1 matches at 7 bases. Losses at the gene ends were 5 bases for V and 0 bases for J; bases not matched to a gene: 4. Germline V gene sequence: CDR1 SGHNT, CDR2 YENEEA. There are 14 residues in the CDR3. CDR3 sequence reads: CASSVTGDSYEQYF. In DNA, the CDR3 is TGTGCCAGCAGCGTAACAGGGGACTCCTACGAGCAGTACTTC.

The chain has TRBV9 and TRBJ2-2, with D possibly being TRBD2 (7 bases). The CDR3 is 17 residues long. V gave up 0 bases and J gave up 1 base, with 13 bases separating them. Looked up from germline, CDR1 is SGDLS and CDR2 is YYNGEE. Written as DNA, the CDR3 is TGTGCCAGCAGCGTAGAAGGGGGGGCAGAGAACACCGGGGAGCTGTTTTTT. Its translation is CASSVEGGAENTGELFF. Supplemented by reference TRBV9 and TRBJ2-2, the full variable domain reads DSGVTQTPKHLITATGQRVTLRCSPRSGDLSVYWYQQSLDQGLQFLIQYYNGEERAKGNILERFSAQQFPDLHSELNLSSLELGDSALYFCASSVEGGAENTGELFFGEGSRLTVL.

The chain joins TRBV5-1 to TRBJ1-2, with TRBD1 as a possible D gene (5 bases). The germline V and J ends were trimmed by 6 bases and 2 bases, with 11 bases remaining between them. The V gene's germline CDR1 is SGHRS and CDR2 YFSETQ. This CDR3 is built from 13 residues. The CDR3 loop reads CASTPGPNYGYTF. CDR3 DNA: TGCGCCAGCACACCAGGGCCAAACTATGGCTACACCTTC.

This clone was recorded once. This chain uses TRBV5-1 with TRBJ1-4; a weak D match, TRBD1 (6 bases). The CDR3 consists of 15 residues. Per the germline V gene, CDR1 is SGHRS and CDR2 is YFSETQ. V lost 2 bases and J lost 2, with 10 bases in between. CDR3 sequence reads: CASSFGQGTNEKLFF. CDR3 coding DNA: TGCGCCAGCAGCTTCGGGCAGGGGACTAATGAAAAACTGTTTTTT.

On this clone: Other DNA sequences in this specimen translate into the identical CDR3. The genes are TRBV7-3 and TRBJ1-1; D is ambiguous. Germline-derived CDR1 and CDR2 are SGHTA and FQGTGA. The CDR3 consists of 13 residues. Trimming removed 5 bases at V and 0 bases at J, with 7 bases between. CDR3 nucleotides: TGTGCCAGCAGCCTGAGTGTGAACACTGAAGCTTTCTTT. Protein sequence: CASSLSVNTEAFF.

CDR3 bases: TGTGCCACCAGACCTCGGGGACTAGGCGACGAGCAGTACTTC. Amino acid sequence: CATRPRGLGDEQYF. V usage is TRBV15 and J usage is TRBJ2-7; 8 bases agree with TRBD2. CDR3 length: 14 amino acids. J lost 5 bases, V lost 6 bases, and 9 bases had no gene match. Germline loops: CDR1 LNHNV, CDR2 YYDKDF (reference sequence). Using reference TRBV15 and TRBJ2-7 for the parts outside the CDR3, the full variable domain is DAMVIQNPRYQVTQFGKPVTLSCSQTLNHNVMYWYQQKSSQAPKLLFHYYDKDFNNEADTPDNFQSRRPNTSFCFLDIRSPGLGDTAMYLCATRPRGLGDEQYFGPGTRLTVT.

The genes are TRBV5-5 and TRBJ2-7; 12 bases match TRBD2. This CDR3 contains 16 residues. The V segment lost 0 bases and the J segment 4 bases; nucleotides outside the gene matches: 5. CDR1 and CDR2 (germline): SGHKS, YYEKEE (reference sequence). As DNA, the CDR3 is TGTGCCAGCAGCTTGGGATGGCTAGCGGGGGGGTACGAGCAGTACTTC. It yields the protein CASSLGWLAGGYEQYF.

The gene calls are TRBV12-5 and TRBJ1-2; no reliable D call. In germline, CDR1 is LGHNT, CDR2 FRNRAP. This CDR3 is built from 11 residues. Trimming shortened V by 6 bases and J by 8 bases, and 10 bases separated the two germline ends. DNA of the CDR3: TGTGCTAGTGGGGGCTTCGGCGGCTACACCTTC. Translating gives CASGGFGGYTF.

This chain uses TRBV25-1 with TRBJ1-2, with D perhaps TRBD1 (5 bases). V gave up 4 bases and J gave up 6 bases, with 18 bases separating them. The CDR3 has 15 amino acids. The V gene's germline CDR1 is MGHDK and CDR2 SYGVNS. Written as DNA, the CDR3 is TGTGCCAGCAGTGTTCCCGGGTCGGGGACTGATGGCTACACCTTC. Translation gives CASSVPGSGTDGYTF.

The chain links TRBV5-1 to TRBJ2-5; tentatively, D is TRBD1 (7 bases). V lost 0 bases to trimming and J lost 2 bases, with 11 bases between them. CDR3 size: 15 residues. Germline V gives CDR1 SGHRS, CDR2 YFSETQ. CDR3 protein: CASSLDAGQQETQYF. The CDR3 DNA follows: TGCGCCAGCAGCTTGGACGCGGGACAGCAAGAGACCCAGTACTTC.

The genes are TRBV6-4 and TRBJ2-2; tentative D call: TRBD2 (6 bases). The CDR3 runs to 15 residues. The germline V gene encodes CDR1 MRHNA and CDR2 SNTAGT. V lost 5 bases to trimming and J lost 2 bases, with 12 bases between them. The CDR3 spells CASSSEGLNTGELFF. The CDR3, as DNA: TGTGCCAGCAGTAGCGAGGGACTCAACACCGGGGAGCTGTTTTTT.

This clone has just one count. The V and J genes are TRBV11-3 and TRBJ2-7, with a possible D match to TRBD2 (5 bases). Trimming removed 2 bases from V and 4 bases from J, with 18 bases in between. The length of the CDR3 is 16 residues. Germline lookup yields CDR1 SGHNT and CDR2 YENEEA. CDR3 loop: CASSLPDPLAPYEQYF. CDR3 sequence (DNA): TGTGCCAGCAGCTTACCGGACCCTCTAGCCCCTTACGAGCAGTACTTC.

This chain links TRBV2 with TRBJ2-5; 8 positions agree with TRBD1. The junction had 8 bases not matched to a gene; V was cut back by 4 bases and J by 4 bases. The germline V gene encodes CDR1 SNHLY and CDR2 FYNNEI. The CDR3 is 15 amino acids. The DNA of the CDR3 is TGTGCCAGCAGTGCCCCAGGGGGCCGAGGAGAGACCCAGTACTTC. Its translation is CASSAPGGRGETQYF.

The J gene is TRBJ1-2, the V gene TRBV24-1, with 10 positions matching TRBD1. Germline V gives CDR1 KGHDR, CDR2 SFDVKD. The CDR3 is 16 residues long. The J segment lost 2 bases and the V segment lost 4 bases, leaving 6 bases of the junction unmatched. CDR3 bases: TGTGCCACCAGTGACTCCGGGACAGGGGTGAACTATGGCTACACCTTC. Amino acids: CATSDSGTGVNYGYTF.

Written as DNA, the CDR3 is TGCGCCAGCAGCCAAGATCCGGGACAGGGCAATCAGCCCCAGCATTTT. Its protein is CASSQDPGQGNQPQHF. The chain links TRBV4-3 to TRBJ1-5; 8 bases match TRBD1. V lost 0 bases, J lost 2 bases, and 3 bases stayed unmatched. CDR3 size: 16 residues. Germline V gene lookup returns CDR1 LGHNA and CDR2 YSLEER.

This clone was counted once. The chain has TRBV19 and TRBJ1-3; D not resolved. The CDR3 is 14 residues long. Trimming removed 10 bases from V and 1 base from J, with 14 bases in between. CDR1 and CDR2 from the germline V gene are LNHDA and SQIVND (reference sequence). DNA for the CDR3: TGTGCCACAAGCGGGGTATCGTCTGGAAACACCATATATTTT. Translating gives CATSGVSSGNTIYF.

The chain carries TRBV9 and TRBJ2-3; TRBD1 agrees at 7 bases. V gave up 0 bases and J gave up 2 bases; unmatched junction bases: 6. Germline CDR1 reads SGDLS; CDR2 reads YYNGEE. The CDR3 length is 16 residues. CDR3 loop: CASSVGTGGYTDTQYF. CDR3 nucleotides: TGTGCCAGCAGCGTAGGGACAGGAGGCTACACAGATACGCAGTATTTT.

The J gene is TRBJ1-5, the V gene TRBV12-3 or TRBV12-4; possible D gene TRBD1, 6 bases. V was pared by 5 bases and J by 11 bases, with 13 bases between. The CDR3 consists of 12 residues. In nucleotides, the CDR3 is TGTGCCAGCAGTACAGGGATTTGGTCCCAGCATTTT. Translated: CASSTGIWSQHF.

The chain couples TRBV9 to TRBJ2-7; TRBD2 matches at 8 bases. V lost 3 bases, J lost 0 bases, and 5 bases stayed unmatched. Germline CDR1 is SGDLS and CDR2 is YYNGEE. This CDR3 is 15 amino acids long. CDR3 in amino acids: CASSASGGPSYEQYF. The CDR3 DNA sequence: TGTGCCAGCAGCGCCAGCGGGGGCCCCTCCTACGAGCAGTACTTC.

This clone was detected a few times. This chain's CDR3 is CASSLQSASGNTIYF. DNA for the CDR3: TGTGCCAGCAGCTTACAAAGCGCCTCTGGAAACACCATATATTTT. The chain recombines TRBV7-8 with TRBJ1-3; no clear D. The CDR3 covers 15 residues. V was trimmed by 2 bases and J by 0 bases, leaving 8 bases between them. Germline CDR1 is SGHVS and CDR2 is FQNEAQ.